This T cell receptor beta chain was retrieved from a study of blood T cell repertoires in COVID-19. Study-level background: Whether acute or convalescent, the COVID-19 samples came from the United States, Italy and Spain. T cells, B-cell-depleted T cells, or PBMCs supplied cDNA or gDNA.

In the study's own analysis: Amplification from reference gene primers served as the basis for estimated nucleated cell counts. The repertoire was sequenced with immunoSEQ multiplex PCR; TCRdb's copy has only in-frame clones and lacks some. The DNA was the basis for D and trimming; V, J and clone size are from that table. This table holds over 300,000 clones, 90% found once. This clone appeared once. This receptor was taken from a man younger than 35 with active or convalescent COVID-19. The sequencing input was peripheral blood.

CDR3: CASSYQRVREQPQHF. Written as DNA, the CDR3 is TGTGCCAGCAGTTATCAAAGGGTTCGGGAACAGCCCCAGCATTTT. The chain carries TRBV6-2 or TRBV6-3 and TRBJ1-5, with D unresolved. This CDR3 contains 15 residues. The V gene's germline CDR1 is MNHEY and CDR2 SVGEGT. The germline V and J ends were trimmed by 3 bases and 7 bases, with 16 bases remaining between them.